This TCR beta chain was retrieved from a study of shared clonotypes between healthy human individuals. Once extracted for a subset, genomic DNA was divided evenly among several immunoSEQ plates. Only in-frame clones appear in the TCRdb table, and some are missing; sequencing was by immunoSEQ multiplex PCR. The sample has some 530,000 clones, almost 80% seen once. The CDR3 covers 17 residues. Trimming shortened V by 3 bases and J by 7 bases, and 22 bases separated the two germline ends. Per the germline V gene, CDR1 is SGDLS and CDR2 is YYNGEE. Those who donated were healthy HIV-negative adults, with no recent acute infections or vaccinations reported.

Sequencing was carried out using PBMCs. The clonotype originates from a woman in her 40s in good health. Some clones in this sample may be carry-over from other donors' samples. The chain has TRBV9 and TRBJ2-2; D is undetermined. As DNA, the CDR3 is TGTGCCAGCAGCGCCTACACGAACACTGGAGCCGGCGGGGAGCTGTTTTTT. The encoded protein is CASSAYTNTGAGGELFF.